Below, 27 T cell receptor beta chains from the same sample are listed, as sequenced in a study of blood T cell repertoires in COVID-19. Repertoires were generated with immunoSEQ multiplex PCR, while TCRdb's copy carries only in-frame clones and drops some. The sample has about 67,000 clones, 80% to 90% seen once. The sample was peripheral blood. The origin of the receptors is a man aged 45-65 years with active COVID-19.

This chain connects TRBV7-3 to TRBJ2-1; 7 nucleotides line up with TRBD2. Trimming removed 5 bases from V and 8 bases from J; junction bases left unmatched: 12. Germline loops: CDR1 SGHTA, CDR2 FQGTGA. The CDR3 runs to 15 residues. The CDR3 DNA reads as TGTGCCAGCAGCATCGGACTAGGTTCCATTTATGAGCAGTTCTTC. It is translated as CASSIGLGSIYEQFF.

The rearrangement links TRBV18 to TRBJ2-5, with no clear D. The CDR3 loop spans 13 amino acids. The V and J ends lost 2 bases and 2 bases respectively, with 6 bases between them. From germline, CDR1 is KGHSH and CDR2 LQKENI. CDR3 DNA: TGTGCCAGCTCACCAACTCGTCAAGAGACCCAGTACTTC. Translation: CASSPTRQETQYF. The whole variable domain, filled in from reference TRBV18 and TRBJ2-5, reads NAGVMQNPRHLVRRRGQEARLRCSPMKGHSHVYWYRQLPEEGLKFMVYLQKENIIDESGMPKERFSAEFPKEGPSILRIQQVVRGDSAAYFCASSPTRQETQYFGPGTRLLVL.

The CDR3 loop reads CASNLEGASYNEQFF. CDR3 bases: TGTGCCAGTAACCTAGAGGGGGCGTCCTACAATGAGCAGTTCTTC. The chain recombines TRBV19 with TRBJ2-1; 7 bases align to TRBD1. V was pared by 7 bases and J by 1 base, with 7 bases of the junction left unmatched. The CDR3 is made up of 15 amino acids. CDR1 and CDR2 (germline): LNHDA, SQIVND (reference sequence).

There are a few counts of this clone. This chain connects TRBV9 to TRBJ1-1; D not resolved. CDR3 length: 14 amino acids. The V gene's germline CDR1 is SGDLS and CDR2 YYNGEE. The V end lost 2 bases, the J end lost 5 bases, and 13 bases lay between the germline ends. The CDR3 DNA sequence: TGTGCCAGCAGCGTCGCCAGAATTGTGACTGAAGCTTTCTTT. It is translated as CASSVARIVTEAFF.

The chain links TRBV19 to TRBJ1-2; D gene uncertain. Germline V CDR1 and CDR2: LNHDA, SQIVND (reference sequence). The CDR3 is made up of 13 amino acids. V was shortened by 5 bases and J by 5 bases, with 12 bases between the two germline ends. The CDR3 loop reads CASSFQAAYGYTF. Written as DNA, the CDR3 is TGTGCCAGTAGTTTCCAGGCCGCGTATGGCTACACCTTC.

This chain uses TRBV5-8 with TRBJ1-1; D perhaps matches TRBD1 (5 bases). Trimming cost V 4 bases and J 5 bases, with 12 bases left between them. Germline CDR1 and CDR2: SGHTS and YDEGEE. The CDR3 runs to 13 residues. In DNA form, the CDR3 reads TGTGCCAGCAGCATTCCAGGGATAACTGAAGCTTTCTTT. Translated: CASSIPGITEAFF.

The rearrangement joins TRBV2 to TRBJ2-7, with TRBD1 identical over 7 bases. CDR3 size: 15 residues. The germline gives CDR1 SNHLY, CDR2 FYNNEI. The ends lost 3 bases at V and 1 base at J; junction bases unmatched: 6. The CDR3 DNA is TGTGCCAGCAGTGACCCTGGACAGGTTTCCTACGAGCAGTACTTC. This encodes CASSDPGQVSYEQYF.

This chain uses TRBV7-9 with TRBJ1-2, with 7 nucleotides matching TRBD1. The V segment lost 6 bases and the J segment 3 bases; nucleotides outside the gene matches: 1. This CDR3 has 12 residues. The germline gives CDR1 SEHNR, CDR2 FQNEAQ (reference sequence). The CDR3 nucleotides are TGTGCCAGCAGGGGGACAGACTATGGCTACACCTTC. Amino acids: CASRGTDYGYTF. Together with reference TRBV7-9 and TRBJ1-2, the CDR3 gives the full variable domain: DTGVSQNPRHKITKRGQNVTFRCDPISEHNRLYWYRQTLGQGPEFLTYFQNEAQLEKSRLLSDRFSAERPKGSFSTLEIQRTEQGDSAMYLCASRGTDYGYTFGSGTRLTVV.

This chain links TRBV7-9 with TRBJ2-1; D is uncertain. V lost 5 bases and J 2 bases, leaving 13 bases between the germline ends. Per the germline V gene, CDR1 is SEHNR and CDR2 is FQNEAQ (reference sequence). The CDR3 runs 15 residues. CDR3 sequence: CASSPPGTAYNEQFF. The CDR3 nucleotides are TGTGCCAGCAGCCCACCGGGTACGGCCTACAATGAGCAGTTCTTC.

The chain joins TRBV30 to TRBJ1-6; D not resolved. V dropped 2 bases and J dropped 13 bases, with 15 bases sitting between them. The CDR3 has 13 residues. The germline gives CDR1 GTSNPN, CDR2 SVGIG (reference sequence). The CDR3: CAWSTRHANPLHF. For the CDR3, the DNA is TGTGCCTGGAGTACCCGACACGCGAACCCCCTCCACTTT.

The chain recombines TRBV19 with TRBJ2-5, with 10 bases matching TRBD2. V trimming: 6 bases; J trimming: 3 bases; junction bases outside the gene matches: 7. Germline CDR1 LNHDA, CDR2 SQIVND (reference sequence). This CDR3 has 15 amino acids. This chain's CDR3 is CASRRAGGMEETQYF. Here the CDR3 DNA reads TGTGCCAGTAGGAGAGCGGGGGGGATGGAAGAGACCCAGTACTTC.

CDR3 DNA sequence: TGCAGCGTTGAAACGGGGATGAACACTGAAGCTTTCTTT. This gives the protein CSVETGMNTEAFF. The chain is built from TRBV29-1 and TRBJ1-1; D is undetermined. The ends were cut back, 2 bases at V and 0 bases at J, with 7 bases in the middle. Looked up from germline, CDR1 is SQVTM and CDR2 is ANQGSEA. The CDR3 is 13 residues long.

In this sample, this clone turned up a few times. The V and J genes are TRBV6-4 and TRBJ2-2, with 9 bases that match TRBD1. Germline values: CDR1 MRHNA, CDR2 SNTAGT. Trimming at V came to 8 bases and at J to 6 bases, leaving 4 bases not matched to a gene. The length of the CDR3 is 13 residues. CDR3 protein: CASRQGEAGELFF. The CDR3 coding sequence is TGTGCCAGCCGACAGGGGGAGGCCGGGGAGCTGTTTTTT.

This clone was seen once. The V call is TRBV18, the J call TRBJ2-1, with D perhaps TRBD2 (6 bases). This CDR3 is built from 13 residues. V lost 1 base to trimming and J lost 7 bases, with 8 bases between them. Germline V gives CDR1 KGHSH, CDR2 LQKENI. The CDR3 reads CASSPQGLNEQFF. The DNA for the CDR3 is TGTGCCAGCTCACCACAGGGACTGAATGAGCAGTTCTTC.

V is TRBV19 and J is TRBJ1-6; the D is unclear. The germline CDR1 and CDR2 sequences are LNHDA and SQIVND (reference sequence). The CDR3 runs to 13 residues. Trimming removed 8 bases at V and 7 bases at J, with 12 bases between. CDR3 in DNA: TGTGCCAGTCTCAGTATCGGGAATTCACCCCTCCACTTT. This codes for CASLSIGNSPLHF.

The count of this clone is one. The rearrangement uses TRBV6-2 or TRBV6-3 and TRBJ1-2; D uncertain. The CDR3 is 15 amino acids. Trimming pared 1 base from V and 8 bases from J, leaving 17 bases between. CDR1 MNHEY and CDR2 SVGEGT come from the germline V gene. The CDR3 sequence: CASSYYPSLERGYTF. In DNA form, the CDR3 reads TGTGCCAGCAGTTACTACCCCAGCCTAGAGCGAGGCTACACCTTC.

This clone was picked up a small number of times. The J gene is TRBJ1-5, the V gene TRBV7-6, with 7 positions matching TRBD1. The germline gives CDR1 SGHVS, CDR2 FNYEAQ. V shed 1 base and J 3 bases; nucleotides not matched to a gene: 3. CDR3 length: 15 residues. The CDR3 DNA is TGTGCCAGCAGCTTAGGGACAGGTCCCAATCAGCCCCAGCATTTT. Translating gives CASSLGTGPNQPQHF.

V gene TRBV2 combines with J gene TRBJ2-2, with 7 positions matching TRBD1. The CDR3 contains 15 residues. Unmatched junction bases numbered 7, after V lost 4 bases and J lost 5 bases. From germline, CDR1 is SNHLY and CDR2 FYNNEI. The CDR3, as DNA: TGTGCCAGCAGTGCGGCAGGGGGTTTGACCGGGGAGCTGTTTTTT. Its translation: CASSAAGGLTGELFF.

This clone was recorded once. The gene calls are TRBV5-1 and TRBJ2-5; 7 bases match TRBD1. The trim removed 4 bases at V and 1 base at J, leaving 4 bases unmatched. The CDR3 spans 14 residues. Germline V gives CDR1 SGHRS, CDR2 YFSETQ. CDR3 coding DNA: TGCGCCAGCAGCCCGGGACAGATCCAAGAGACCCAGTACTTC. Translating gives CASSPGQIQETQYF. The whole variable domain, remainder taken from reference TRBV5-1 and TRBJ2-5, is KAGVTQTPRYLIKTRGQQVTLSCSPISGHRSVSWYQQTPGQGLQFLFEYFSETQRNKGNFPGRFSGRQFSNSRSEMNVSTLELGDSALYLCASSPGQIQETQYFGPGTRLLVL.

V is TRBV9 and J is TRBJ2-7; 8 bases are a match to TRBD2. Germline lookup yields CDR1 SGDLS and CDR2 YYNGEE. Trimming took 0 bases from V and 4 from J; bases not matched to a gene: 21. The CDR3 runs 20 residues. As DNA, the CDR3 is TGTGCCAGCAGCGTAGGTCATTGGGGGCCTGGGGAGCGGGAGTTTTACGAGCAGTACTTC. This translates into CASSVGHWGPGEREFYEQYF.

This rearrangement joins TRBV6-5 to TRBJ1-1; D unclear. The CDR3 is 13 amino acids. V was clipped by 5 bases and J by 5 bases, with 12 bases between them. Germline V gene sequence: CDR1 MNHEY, CDR2 SVGAGI. CDR3 protein: CASSRLGRTEAFF. For the CDR3, the DNA is TGTGCCAGCAGTCGCCTAGGGAGGACTGAAGCTTTCTTT.

The genes are TRBV7-9 and TRBJ1-1, with D possibly matching TRBD1 (5 bases). Germline CDR1 SEHNR, CDR2 FQNEAQ (reference sequence). Between the trimmed V and J ends, which lost 2 bases and 7 bases, there was a span of 14 bases. The CDR3 length is 14 residues. The CDR3 sequence is CASSLFGGSGEAFF. CDR3 bases: TGTGCCAGCAGCTTATTCGGGGGGAGCGGTGAAGCTTTCTTT.

The sample holds one count of this clone. The V call is TRBV30, the J call TRBJ2-7, with TRBD2 identical over 8 bases. Trimming cost V 2 bases and J 3 bases; bases outside gene matches: 9. This CDR3 contains 15 residues. The germline gives CDR1 GTSNPN, CDR2 SVGIG (reference sequence). For the CDR3, the DNA is TGTGCCTGGAGTAGGGGAGCGGGGGTGAACTACGAGCAGTACTTC. It specifies CAWSRGAGVNYEQYF.

This chain links TRBV5-8 with TRBJ1-1; 10 bases agree with TRBD1. After removal of 4 bases from V and 0 bases from J, the junction contained 9 bases not matched to a gene. Germline CDR1 reads SGHTS; CDR2 reads YDEGEE. This CDR3 region has 17 residues. CDR3: CASSGRDRGVMNTEAFF. In DNA form, the CDR3 reads TGTGCCAGCAGCGGCCGGGACAGGGGAGTCATGAACACTGAAGCTTTCTTT.

This chain joins TRBV28 and TRBJ1-4; 9 nucleotides align to TRBD1. CDR3 length equals 17 residues. The germline CDR1 and CDR2 sequences are MDHEN and SYDVKM. J lost 0 bases, V lost 7 bases, and 9 bases had no gene match. Here the CDR3 reads CASTTPGQGATNEKLFF. CDR3 DNA: TGTGCCAGCACCACCCCGGGACAGGGCGCAACTAATGAAAAACTGTTTTTT.

The rearrangement joins TRBV28 to TRBJ2-5, with D possibly being TRBD1 (6 bases). CDR1 MDHEN and CDR2 SYDVKM come from the germline V gene. The CDR3 spans 14 residues. V was clipped by 4 bases and J by 5 bases, with 14 bases between them. The CDR3 region has the DNA TGTGCCAGCAGTTCGGGACAAATTGCGGAGACCCAGTACTTC. Translation gives CASSSGQIAETQYF.

The chain carries TRBV9 and TRBJ2-2, with a tentative D call TRBD2 (6 bases). This CDR3 is 18 amino acids long. The V gene lost 0 bases and the J gene lost 3 bases, with 18 bases spanning the gap. CDR1 is SGDLS and CDR2 is YYNGEE in the germline V gene. This chain's CDR3 is CASSVGPLERRDTGELFF. CDR3 coding DNA: TGTGCCAGCAGCGTAGGGCCTTTGGAAAGGAGGGACACCGGGGAGCTGTTTTTT.